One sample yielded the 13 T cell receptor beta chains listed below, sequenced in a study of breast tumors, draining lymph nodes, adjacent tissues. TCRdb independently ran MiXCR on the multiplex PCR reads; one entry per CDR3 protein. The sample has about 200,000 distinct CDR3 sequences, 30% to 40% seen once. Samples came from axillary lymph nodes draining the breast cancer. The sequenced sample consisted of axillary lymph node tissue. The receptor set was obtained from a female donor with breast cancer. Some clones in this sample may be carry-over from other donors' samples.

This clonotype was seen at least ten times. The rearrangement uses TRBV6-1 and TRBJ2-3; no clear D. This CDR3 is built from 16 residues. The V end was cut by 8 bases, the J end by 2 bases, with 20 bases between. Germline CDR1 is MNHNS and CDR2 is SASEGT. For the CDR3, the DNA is TGTGCCAGCGGAGACTCTTTCACTCACCACACAGATACGCAGTATTTT. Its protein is CASGDSFTHHTDTQYF.

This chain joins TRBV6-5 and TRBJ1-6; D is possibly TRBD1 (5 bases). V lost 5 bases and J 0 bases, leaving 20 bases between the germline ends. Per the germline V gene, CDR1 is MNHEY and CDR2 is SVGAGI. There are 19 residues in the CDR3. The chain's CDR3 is CASSPRRGTGSSYNSPLHF. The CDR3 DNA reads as TGTGCCAGCAGTCCCCGACGAGGGACGGGGAGCTCCTATAATTCACCCCTCCACTTT.

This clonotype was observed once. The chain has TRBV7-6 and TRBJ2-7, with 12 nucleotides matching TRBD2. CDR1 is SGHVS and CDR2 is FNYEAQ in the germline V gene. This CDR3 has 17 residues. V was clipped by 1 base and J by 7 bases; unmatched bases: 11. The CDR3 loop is CASSLELAGGLGGEQYF. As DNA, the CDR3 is TGTGCCAGCAGCTTAGAACTAGCGGGAGGACTGGGCGGGGAGCAGTACTTC.

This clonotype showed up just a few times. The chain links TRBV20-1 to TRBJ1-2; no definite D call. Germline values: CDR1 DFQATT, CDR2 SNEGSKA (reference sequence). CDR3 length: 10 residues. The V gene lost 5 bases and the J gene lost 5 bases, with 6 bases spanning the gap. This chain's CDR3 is CSAQDYGYTF. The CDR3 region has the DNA TGCAGTGCTCAGGATTATGGCTACACCTTC.

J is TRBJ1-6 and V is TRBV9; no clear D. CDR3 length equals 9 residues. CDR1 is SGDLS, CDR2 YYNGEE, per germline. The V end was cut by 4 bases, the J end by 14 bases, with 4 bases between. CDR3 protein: CASSPTLHF. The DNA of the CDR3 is TGTGCCAGCAGCCCCACCCTCCACTTT.

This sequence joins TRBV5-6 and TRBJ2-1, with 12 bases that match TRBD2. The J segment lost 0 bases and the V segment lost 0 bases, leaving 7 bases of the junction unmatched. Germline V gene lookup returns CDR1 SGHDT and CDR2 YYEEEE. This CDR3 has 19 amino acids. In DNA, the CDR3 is TGTGCCAGCAGCTTGGCCGGACTAGCGGGGATAAGCTCCTACAATGAGCAGTTCTTC. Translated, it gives CASSLAGLAGISSYNEQFF.

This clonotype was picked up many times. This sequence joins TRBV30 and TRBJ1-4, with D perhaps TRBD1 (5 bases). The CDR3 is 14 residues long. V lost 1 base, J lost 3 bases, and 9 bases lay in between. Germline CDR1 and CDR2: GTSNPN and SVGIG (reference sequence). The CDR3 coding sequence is TGTGCCTGGAGTGATTGGGGGGCTAATGAAAAACTGTTTTTT. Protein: CAWSDWGANEKLFF.

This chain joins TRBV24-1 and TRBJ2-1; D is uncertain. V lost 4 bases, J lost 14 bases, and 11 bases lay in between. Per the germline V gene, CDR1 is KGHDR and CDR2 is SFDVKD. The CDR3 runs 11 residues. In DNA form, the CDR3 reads TGTGCCACCAGTGACCCACCCCCGGAGTTCTTC. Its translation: CATSDPPPEFF.

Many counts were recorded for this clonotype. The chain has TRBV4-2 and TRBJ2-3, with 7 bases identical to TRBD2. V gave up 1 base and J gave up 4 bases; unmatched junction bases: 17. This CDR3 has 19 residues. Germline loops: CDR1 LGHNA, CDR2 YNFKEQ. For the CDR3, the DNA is TGTGCCAGCAGCCAAGGCGGGCTAGCGGAACTATGGGGCCCAGATACGCAGTATTTT. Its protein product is CASSQGGLAELWGPDTQYF.

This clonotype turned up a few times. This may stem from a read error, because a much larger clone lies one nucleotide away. The CDR3 loop reads CASSFSLANYNEQLF. CDR3 DNA sequence: TGTGCCAGCAGCTTCAGTCTAGCGAACTACAATGAGCAGCTCTTC. This chain connects TRBV7-2 to TRBJ2-1; maybe TRBD2 (6 bases). Germline V CDR1 and CDR2: SGHTA, FQGNSA. CDR3 length: 15 amino acids.

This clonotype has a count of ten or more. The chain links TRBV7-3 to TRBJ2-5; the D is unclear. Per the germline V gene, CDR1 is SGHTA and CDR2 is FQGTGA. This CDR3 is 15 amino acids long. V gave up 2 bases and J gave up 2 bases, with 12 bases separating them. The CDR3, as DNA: TGTGCCAGCAGCTTATACGGAACTGTACAAGAGACCCAGTACTTC. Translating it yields CASSLYGTVQETQYF.

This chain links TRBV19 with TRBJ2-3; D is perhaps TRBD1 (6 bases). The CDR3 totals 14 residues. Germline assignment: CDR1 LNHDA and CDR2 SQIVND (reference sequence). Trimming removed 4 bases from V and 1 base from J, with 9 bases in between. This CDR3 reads CASSSPGGTDTQYF. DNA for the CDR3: TGTGCCAGTAGTAGCCCAGGGGGCACAGATACGCAGTATTTT.

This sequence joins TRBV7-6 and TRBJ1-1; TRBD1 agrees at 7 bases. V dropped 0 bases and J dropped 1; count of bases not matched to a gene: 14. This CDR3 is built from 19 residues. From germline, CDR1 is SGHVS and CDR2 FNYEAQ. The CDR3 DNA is TGTGCCAGCAGCTTAGCGCGTGAAGGGGGCGTCGGCGCGAACACTGAAGCTTTCTTT. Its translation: CASSLAREGGVGANTEAFF.